Each of the 4 T cell receptor beta chains below was sequenced from the same sample in a study of siplizumab effects on memory and regulatory T cells. The repertoire was sequenced with immunoSEQ multiplex PCR; TCRdb's copy has only in-frame clones and lacks some. The table lists 45,000 to 60,000 clones, roughly 84% of them singletons. Source material: naive CD8+ T cells sorted from blood. These receptors came from a human donor in good health.

This clone was seen a single time. The chain joins TRBV2 to TRBJ1-1, with TRBD1 as a possible D gene (5 bases). V gave up 3 bases and J gave up 1 base, with 18 bases separating them. CDR1 SNHLY and CDR2 FYNNEI come from the germline V gene. The CDR3 covers 17 residues. The CDR3 loop reads CASSDDSTLSSNTEAFF. The CDR3 DNA reads as TGTGCCAGCAGTGACGACAGTACCCTGAGCTCGAACACTGAAGCTTTCTTT.

This chain connects TRBV19 to TRBJ2-5, with D unclear. Germline CDR1 reads LNHDA; CDR2 reads SQIVND (reference sequence). V lost 5 bases and J lost 5, with 9 bases in between. The CDR3 has 12 amino acids. CDR3 nucleotide sequence: TGTGCCAGTAGTGGCCCACGGGAGACCCAGTACTTC. This translates into CASSGPRETQYF.

This sequence joins TRBV4-1 and TRBJ2-5; no clear D gene. CDR1 and CDR2 (germline): MGHRA, YSYEKL. V lost 0 bases and J lost 2, with 7 bases in between. The CDR3 length is 14 residues. This CDR3 is CASSQDRSQETQYF. CDR3 coding DNA: TGCGCCAGCAGCCAAGATCGCAGTCAAGAGACCCAGTACTTC.

V gene TRBV2 combines with J gene TRBJ1-5; D is ambiguous. This CDR3 comprises 15 residues. The germline V gene has CDR1 SNHLY and CDR2 FYNNEI. Trimming shortened V by 2 bases and J by 5 bases, and 13 bases separated the two germline ends. The CDR3 spells CASSEWATMDQPQHF. The CDR3 DNA follows: TGTGCCAGCAGTGAATGGGCTACTATGGATCAGCCCCAGCATTTT. Drawing the rest from reference TRBV2 and TRBJ1-5, the complete variable domain is EPEVTQTPSHQVTQMGQEVILRCVPISNHLYFYWYRQILGQKVEFLVSFYNNEISEKSEIFDDQFSVERPDGSNFTLKIRSTKLEDSAMYFCASSEWATMDQPQHFGDGTRLSIL.